This T cell receptor (beta chain) was identified during a study of T cells in Graves' hyperthyroidism and ophthalmopathy. Amplified regions were TCR beta CDR3 sequences from RNA transcripts. When the TCR CDR3 underwent first-round RT-PCR, the HTBI primer set was used. Via MiXCR, TCRdb re-called the multiplex PCR reads, giving one row per CDR3 protein. The data show under 400,000 distinct CDR3 sequences, just under 25% seen once. The sequencing input was blood. The origin of this receptor is a man between 50 and 59 years old with Graves' hyperthyroidism.

The CDR3 spells CASSYKGHEQYF. The CDR3 nucleotides read TGTGCCAGCAGTTACAAGGGGCACGAGCAGTACTTC. This chain connects TRBV6-2 or TRBV6-3 to TRBJ2-7, with D possibly being TRBD1 (5 bases). The V end was cut by 2 bases, the J end by 5 bases, with 7 bases between. The length of the CDR3 is 12 residues. Per the germline V gene, CDR1 is MNHEY and CDR2 is SVGEGT.